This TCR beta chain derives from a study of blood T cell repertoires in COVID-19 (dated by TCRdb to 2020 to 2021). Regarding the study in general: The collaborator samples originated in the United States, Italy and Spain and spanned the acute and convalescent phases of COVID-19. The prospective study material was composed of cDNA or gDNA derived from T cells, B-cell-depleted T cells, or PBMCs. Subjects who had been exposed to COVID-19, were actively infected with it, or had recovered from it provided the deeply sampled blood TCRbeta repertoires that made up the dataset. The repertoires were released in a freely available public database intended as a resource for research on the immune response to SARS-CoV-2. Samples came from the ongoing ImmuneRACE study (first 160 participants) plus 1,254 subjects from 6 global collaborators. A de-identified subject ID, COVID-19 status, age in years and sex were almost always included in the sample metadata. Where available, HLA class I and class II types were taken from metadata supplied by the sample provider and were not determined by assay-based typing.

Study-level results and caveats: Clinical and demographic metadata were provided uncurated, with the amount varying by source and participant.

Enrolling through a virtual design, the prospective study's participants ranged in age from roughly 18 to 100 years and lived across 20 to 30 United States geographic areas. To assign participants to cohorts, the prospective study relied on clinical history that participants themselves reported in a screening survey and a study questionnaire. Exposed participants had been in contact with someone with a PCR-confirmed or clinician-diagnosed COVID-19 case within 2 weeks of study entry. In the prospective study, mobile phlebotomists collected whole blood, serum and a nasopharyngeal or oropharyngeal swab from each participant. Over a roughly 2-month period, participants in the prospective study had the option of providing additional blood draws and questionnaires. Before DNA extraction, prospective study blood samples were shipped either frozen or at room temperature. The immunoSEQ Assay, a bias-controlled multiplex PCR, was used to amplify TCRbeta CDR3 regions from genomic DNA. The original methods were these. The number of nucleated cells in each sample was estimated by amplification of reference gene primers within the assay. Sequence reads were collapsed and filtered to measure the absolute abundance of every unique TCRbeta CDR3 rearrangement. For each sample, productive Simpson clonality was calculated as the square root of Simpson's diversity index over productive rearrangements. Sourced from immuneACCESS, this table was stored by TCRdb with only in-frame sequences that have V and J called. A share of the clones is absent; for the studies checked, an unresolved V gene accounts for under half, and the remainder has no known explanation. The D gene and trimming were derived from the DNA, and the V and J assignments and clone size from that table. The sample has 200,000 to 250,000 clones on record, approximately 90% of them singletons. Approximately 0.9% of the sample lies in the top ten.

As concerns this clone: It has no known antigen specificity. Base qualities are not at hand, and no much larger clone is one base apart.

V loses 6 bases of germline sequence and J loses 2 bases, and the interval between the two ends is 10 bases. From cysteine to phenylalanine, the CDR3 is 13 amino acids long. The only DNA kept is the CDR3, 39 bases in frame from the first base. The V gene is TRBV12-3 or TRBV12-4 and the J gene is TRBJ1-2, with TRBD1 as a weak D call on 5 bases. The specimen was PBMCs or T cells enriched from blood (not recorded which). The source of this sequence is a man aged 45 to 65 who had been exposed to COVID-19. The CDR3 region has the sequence CASSRGYNYGYTF. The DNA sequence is TGTGCCAGCAGCCGGGGGTACAACTATGGCTACACCTTC.